This entry describes one T cell receptor (beta chain). As yet, its antigen is unknown. The method was immunoSEQ multiplex PCR; TCRdb's version includes in-frame clones alone and lacks a portion of them. The sample lists about 70,000 clones, 90% occurring once. The sample belongs to a study of graft-versus-host responses after intestinal transplantation. Study-level results: Marrow from the recipient contained GvH clones, some of which had appeared first in ileum or blood.

The TCR originated in a human donor who received an intestinal transplant. The specimen comprised unstimulated CD8+ T cells sorted from spleen or lymph node cells, sampled before intestinal transplant.

The CDR3 loop reads CAWKFDREVINQPQHF. The CDR3 DNA sequence: TGTGCCTGGAAGTTCGACAGGGAGGTTATTAATCAGCCCCAGCATTTT. The J gene is TRBJ1-5, the V gene TRBV30, with 7 bases fitting TRBD1. CDR1 is GTSNPN and CDR2 is SVGIG in the germline V gene (reference sequence). V lost 4 bases to trimming and J lost 4 bases; unmatched junction nucleotides: 13. This CDR3 spans 16 amino acids.